The 10 T cell receptor beta chains reported below all come from one sample, sequenced in a study of T cell repertoires in cytomegalovirus infection. TCRdb passed the reads through MiXCR, listing each CDR3 protein once. The repertoire holds about 110,000 distinct CDR3 sequences, with over 9% as singletons. These receptors are not linked to any known antigen. What was sequenced was PBMCs, sequenced either directly or after in vitro stimulation (not recorded which). These receptors came from a human donor in good health (CMV status not recorded). Some clones in this sample may be carry-over from other donors' samples.

The rearrangement links TRBV5-6 to TRBJ2-7, with 9 bases aligning to TRBD1. Germline-derived CDR1 and CDR2 are SGHDT and YYEEEE. This CDR3 contains 14 residues. The V segment lost 3 bases and the J segment 5 bases; nucleotides outside the gene matches: 6. CDR3 in DNA: TGTGCCAGCAGCTACTCGGGACAGGGTCACGAGCAGTACGTC. This translates into CASSYSGQGHEQYV.

This clonotype was recorded a few times. The V gene is TRBV29-1, the J gene TRBJ2-1; 7 bases map to TRBD2. V lost 4 bases, J lost 5 bases, and 8 bases stayed unmatched. CDR3 length equals 14 residues. Germline V gene lookup returns CDR1 SQVTM and CDR2 ANQGSEA. CDR3 sequence (DNA): TGCAGCGTTGGAAGACTAGCAAGCCACAATGAGCAGTTCTTC. This gives the protein CSVGRLASHNEQFF.

Concerning this clonotype itself: A single base separates this from a much larger clone, so it may be a read error. The chain employs TRBV28 and TRBJ1-4; tentatively, D is TRBD1 (5 bases). Germline loops: CDR1 MDHEN, CDR2 SYDVKM. The CDR3 is made up of 14 amino acids. For the CDR3, the DNA is TGTGCCAGCAGCGGCCCCGGGGGTACGCAAAAACTGATTTTT. Its protein is CASSGPGGTQKLIF.

This CDR3 reads CATSDLADMETQYF. CDR3 DNA: TGTGCCACCAGTGATTTGGCTGATATGGAGACCCAGTACTTC. The chain employs TRBV24-1 and TRBJ2-5; no clear D gene. The CDR3 loop spans 14 amino acids. The V end lost 0 bases, the J end lost 5 bases, and 9 bases lay between the germline ends. The germline CDR1 and CDR2 sequences are KGHDR and SFDVKD.

This clonotype was seen a handful of times. The genes are TRBV28 and TRBJ2-1; no firm D call. Germline V CDR1 and CDR2: MDHEN, SYDVKM. V was pared by 5 bases and J by 6 bases, with 5 bases between. The CDR3 length is 11 residues. The DNA for the CDR3 is TGTGCCAGCAGTACCTTCAATGAGCAGTTCTTC. Its translation is CASSTFNEQFF.

This clonotype was seen at least ten times. The rearrangement links TRBV7-2 to TRBJ2-3; 7 nucleotides match TRBD2. The length of the CDR3 is 15 residues. Germline-derived CDR1 and CDR2 are SGHTA and FQGNSA. V shed 2 bases, J shed 3 bases, and the junction held 5 bases outside the gene matches. The CDR3 region has the DNA TGTGCCAGCAGCTTACACCTAGCGGAGACAGATACGCAGTATTTT. Translated: CASSLHLAETDTQYF.

There are a few counts of this clonotype. The J gene is TRBJ1-1, the V gene TRBV12-3 or TRBV12-4; no clear D gene. Trimming stripped 7 bases from V and 4 bases from J, with 7 bases between. This CDR3 spans 11 amino acids. CDR3 loop: CASTPLTEAFF. CDR3 coding DNA: TGTGCCAGCACTCCGCTCACTGAAGCTTTCTTT.

The chain joins TRBV5-1 to TRBJ2-7; D remains unclear. The CDR3 length is 11 residues. Germline CDR1 SGHRS, CDR2 YFSETQ. Trimming removed 5 bases from V and 6 bases from J, with 9 bases in between. The DNA of the CDR3 is TGCGCCAGCAGTTCTCAAACCGAGCAGTACTTC. Its protein is CASSSQTEQYF.

This chain uses TRBV19 with TRBJ2-1; 7 nucleotides align to TRBD2. CDR1 is LNHDA, CDR2 SQIVND, per germline (reference sequence). The CDR3 consists of 17 residues. V was clipped by 4 bases and J by 8 bases; unmatched bases: 17. CDR3 bases: TGTGCCAGTAGTAAGGTGTGGGACGGGAGGTGGTACGATGAGCAGTTCTTC. It codes for CASSKVWDGRWYDEQFF.

J is TRBJ1-2 and V is TRBV30, with D uncertain. From germline, CDR1 is GTSNPN and CDR2 SVGIG (reference sequence). The CDR3 has 15 amino acids. V lost 0 bases and J lost 4, with 15 bases in between. This CDR3 reads CAWSVNSAFGYGYTF. CDR3 nucleotide sequence: TGTGCCTGGAGTGTAAATAGTGCGTTCGGCTATGGCTACACCTTC.